The 20 T cell receptor beta chains in this list originate from one sample, sequenced in a study of T cells in localized non-small cell lung cancer. The protocol was immunoSEQ multiplex PCR, while the TCRdb copy is restricted to in-frame clones and leaves out a portion. The sample consists of around 1,300 clones, approximately 15% of them appearing once. Sequenced material: normal lung tissue next to the tumor, taken before any cancer treatment. The receptors stem from a female donor over 55 with stage II lung adenocarcinoma.

This clone was observed a handful of times. V and J are TRBV14 and TRBJ2-7, with D possibly being TRBD1 (6 bases). Germline CDR1 SGHDN, CDR2 FVKESK. V lost 2 bases and J 0 bases, leaving 8 bases between the germline ends. CDR3 size: 14 residues. The CDR3 sequence: CASSQTGFSYEQYF. DNA for the CDR3: TGTGCCAGCAGCCAAACAGGGTTCTCCTACGAGCAGTACTTC. Complete variable domain (other parts from reference TRBV14 and TRBJ2-7): EAGVTQFPSHSVIEKGQTVTLRCDPISGHDNLYWYRRVMGKEIKFLLHFVKESKQDESGMPNNRFLAERTGGTYSTLKVQPAELEDSGVYFCASSQTGFSYEQYFGPGTRLTVT.

This clone was counted between two and nine times. This sequence joins TRBV9 and TRBJ1-1; D unclear. Germline V gives CDR1 SGDLS, CDR2 YYNGEE. The ends were cut back, 0 bases at V and 0 bases at J, with 3 bases in the middle. The CDR3 is made up of 13 amino acids. This CDR3 is CASSVAVNTEAFF. The CDR3 region has the DNA TGTGCCAGCAGCGTAGCAGTGAACACTGAAGCTTTCTTT.

J is TRBJ2-1 and V is TRBV9; 10 bases map to TRBD2. Germline V lookup: CDR1 SGDLS, CDR2 YYNGEE. CDR3 length: 16 amino acids. The junction had 9 bases not matched to a gene; V was cut back by 5 bases and J by 4 bases. CDR3 protein: CASSRTSGGYYNEQFF. CDR3 in DNA: TGTGCCAGCAGTCGGACTAGCGGAGGTTATTACAATGAGCAGTTCTTC.

The genes are TRBV19 and TRBJ1-5; 11 bases agree with TRBD1. Germline CDR1 is LNHDA and CDR2 is SQIVND (reference sequence). CDR3 length: 16 residues. J lost 4 bases, V lost 4 bases, and 6 bases had no gene match. The chain's CDR3 is CASSKGRDRGNQPQHF. The CDR3 DNA sequence: TGTGCCAGTAGTAAAGGGCGGGACAGGGGGAATCAGCCCCAGCATTTT. The entire variable domain, with the rest obtained from reference TRBV19 and TRBJ1-5, is as follows: DGGITQSPKYLFRKEGQNVTLSCEQNLNHDAMYWYRQDPGQGLRLIYYSQIVNDFQKGDIAEGYSVSREKKESFPLTVTSAQKNPTAFYLCASSKGRDRGNQPQHFGDGTRLSIL.

The chain links TRBV18 to TRBJ2-3; the D is unclear. Germline V gene data show CDR1 as KGHSH and CDR2 as LQKENI. The V gene lost 8 bases and the J gene lost 0 bases, with 12 bases spanning the gap. This CDR3 has 14 residues. DNA for the CDR3: TGTGCCAGCGGCCCGGTCTTTAGCACAGATACGCAGTATTTT. Its translation: CASGPVFSTDTQYF.

By share, this clone ranks as large. J is TRBJ1-1 and V is TRBV11-3; TRBD1 might be the D (5 bases). Trimming pared 5 bases from V and 2 bases from J, leaving 12 bases between. The V gene's germline CDR1 is SGHNT and CDR2 YENEEA. There are 14 residues in the CDR3. The CDR3 DNA sequence: TGTGCCAGCAGCCTATGGACAACCAACACTGAAGCTTTCTTT. It translates to CASSLWTTNTEAFF. The whole variable domain, filled in from reference TRBV11-3 and TRBJ1-1, reads EAGVVQSPRYKIIEKKQPVAFWCNPISGHNTLYWYLQNLGQGPELLIRYENEEAVDDSQLPKDRFSAERLKGVDSTLKIQPAELGDSAVYLCASSLWTTNTEAFFGQGTRLTVV.

This clone showed up just a few times. The chain combines TRBV9 with TRBJ2-1; 7 bases line up with TRBD2. The germline CDR1 and CDR2 sequences are SGDLS and YYNGEE. The CDR3 extends over 14 amino acids. V was pared by 3 bases and J by 9 bases, with 9 bases of the junction left unmatched. DNA for the CDR3: TGTGCCAGCAGCGCGCAACTAGCGACCGGTGAGCAGTTCTTC. It encodes CASSAQLATGEQFF.

V and J are TRBV15 and TRBJ2-5; D is perhaps TRBD2 (5 bases). This CDR3 comprises 15 residues. Germline lookup yields CDR1 LNHNV and CDR2 YYDKDF (reference sequence). V was trimmed by 0 bases and J by 3 bases, leaving 11 bases between them. The CDR3 DNA follows: TGTGCCACCAGCAGAGACTCTAGCAGCAAAGAGACCCAGTACTTC. This sequence encodes CATSRDSSSKETQYF. The whole variable domain, remainder taken from reference TRBV15 and TRBJ2-5, is DAMVIQNPRYQVTQFGKPVTLSCSQTLNHNVMYWYQQKSSQAPKLLFHYYDKDFNNEADTPDNFQSRRPNTSFCFLDIRSPGLGDTAMYLCATSRDSSSKETQYFGPGTRLLVL.

The rearrangement uses TRBV7-1 and TRBJ1-1, with D unresolved. TRBV7-1 falls under the ORF class, with uncertain function. The V end was cut by 4 bases, the J end by 11 bases, with 17 bases between. The CDR3 runs 13 residues. CDR3 residues: CASSLFGGSGAFF. CDR3 nucleotides: TGTGCCAGCAGCTTATTTGGAGGGTCGGGCGCTTTCTTT.

This clone has more than one count but fewer than ten. This sequence joins TRBV2 and TRBJ2-7, with D perhaps TRBD2 (6 bases). CDR3 length: 13 amino acids. V lost 8 bases, J lost 6 bases, and 17 bases lay in between. Germline lookup yields CDR1 SNHLY and CDR2 FYNNEI. The CDR3 DNA follows: TGTGCCAGCCTCGCGGAGGGCCTATCCGAGCAGTACTTC. The encoded protein is CASLAEGLSEQYF.

The rearrangement uses TRBV6-8 and TRBJ1-2, with 9 bases matching TRBD1. J lost 11 bases, V lost 6 bases, and 7 bases had no gene match. The V gene's germline CDR1 is MNHGY and CDR2 SAAAGT. This CDR3 is built from 12 residues. The CDR3 DNA is TGTGCCAGCAGACGTTTACAGGGGGCGTACACCTTC. Protein sequence: CASRRLQGAYTF.

The chain uses TRBV18 and TRBJ2-1; TRBD1 matches 8 bases. Looked up from germline, CDR1 is KGHSH and CDR2 is LQKENI. The V and J ends lost 6 bases and 8 bases, in that order; junction bases with no gene match: 12. This CDR3 has 15 amino acids. CDR3 sequence reads: CASSIRTGSGDEQFF. The CDR3 DNA reads as TGTGCCAGCTCGATACGGACAGGGTCCGGAGATGAGCAGTTCTTC. Using reference TRBV18 and TRBJ2-1 for the parts outside the CDR3, the full variable domain is NAGVMQNPRHLVRRRGQEARLRCSPMKGHSHVYWYRQLPEEGLKFMVYLQKENIIDESGMPKERFSAEFPKEGPSILRIQQVVRGDSAAYFCASSIRTGSGDEQFFGPGTRLTVL.

This clone counts as large. The J gene is TRBJ1-1, the V gene TRBV11-3; D uncertain. The CDR3 extends over 15 amino acids. The germline CDR1 and CDR2 sequences are SGHNT and YENEEA. V lost 3 bases and J lost 5, with 16 bases in between. The CDR3 region is CASSFSPTRGTEAFF. In DNA form, the CDR3 reads TGTGCCAGCAGCTTTTCCCCGACCCGCGGGACTGAAGCTTTCTTT.

The chain employs TRBV29-1 and TRBJ2-2; D is unresolved. Germline lookup yields CDR1 SQVTM and CDR2 ANQGSEA. This CDR3 comprises 12 residues. The V end lost 6 bases, the J end lost 6 bases, and 11 bases lay between the germline ends. The CDR3 region is CSVIRLAGELFF. DNA of the CDR3: TGCAGCGTGATCCGACTTGCCGGGGAGCTGTTTTTT.

This clone is medium-sized. The genes are TRBV11-3 and TRBJ2-6; no clear D gene. The CDR3 runs 19 residues. V lost 3 bases to trimming and J lost 4 bases, with 22 bases between them. Germline CDR1 reads SGHNT; CDR2 reads YENEEA. CDR3 bases: TGTGCCAGCAGCTTGGGCGGAGCCAGTCCCGGAAGCGGGGCCAACGTCCTGACTTTC. Encoded protein: CASSLGGASPGSGANVLTF. Full variable domain (missing parts from reference TRBV11-3 and TRBJ2-6): EAGVVQSPRYKIIEKKQPVAFWCNPISGHNTLYWYLQNLGQGPELLIRYENEEAVDDSQLPKDRFSAERLKGVDSTLKIQPAELGDSAVYLCASSLGGASPGSGANVLTFGAGSRLTVL.

The J gene is TRBJ2-7, the V gene TRBV11-3, with TRBD1 as a possible D gene (5 bases). The germline V gene has CDR1 SGHNT and CDR2 YENEEA. Trimming stripped 6 bases from V and 2 bases from J, with 17 bases between. CDR3 length: 15 amino acids. For the CDR3, the DNA is TGTGCCAGCAGTCCGCGCGGCGACAGCACCTACGAGCAGTACTTC. Translation gives CASSPRGDSTYEQYF. Based on the CDR3 plus reference TRBV11-3 and TRBJ2-7, the full variable domain is EAGVVQSPRYKIIEKKQPVAFWCNPISGHNTLYWYLQNLGQGPELLIRYENEEAVDDSQLPKDRFSAERLKGVDSTLKIQPAELGDSAVYLCASSPRGDSTYEQYFGPGTRLTVT.

This clone is medium-sized in the sample. V usage is TRBV11-3 and J usage is TRBJ1-3, with 9 bases that match TRBD1. With V trimmed by 5 bases and J by 4 bases, 6 bases remained unmatched. The CDR3 spans 15 residues. CDR1 SGHNT and CDR2 YENEEA come from the germline V gene. CDR3 sequence reads: CASSISDRGGNTIYF. The DNA for the CDR3 is TGTGCCAGCAGCATTTCGGACAGGGGAGGAAACACCATATATTTT.

This clone was recorded once. This chain connects TRBV15 to TRBJ2-6, with D unclear. Germline CDR1 reads LNHNV; CDR2 reads YYDKDF (reference sequence). The CDR3 sequence is 15 residues long. V lost 1 base and J 4 bases, leaving 8 bases between the germline ends. CDR3 sequence reads: CATSRVYGGANVLTF. CDR3 nucleotide sequence: TGTGCCACCAGCAGAGTATACGGCGGGGCCAACGTCCTGACTTTC.

This clone has a handful of counts. CDR3 sequence: CASTQAGGTYEQYF. Written as DNA, the CDR3 is TGTGCCAGCACCCAAGCGGGAGGTACTTACGAGCAGTACTTC. The gene calls are TRBV12-5 and TRBJ2-7, with 9 bases that match TRBD2. Germline V gene data show CDR1 as LGHNT and CDR2 as FRNRAP. This CDR3 spans 14 amino acids.

This clone was seen more than once but under ten times. The CDR3: CASSSNPDNREQYF. CDR3 coding DNA: TGTGCCAGCAGCTCTAACCCGGACAACCGGGAGCAGTACTTC. The chain joins TRBV2 to TRBJ2-7; D may be TRBD1 (5 bases). V lost 6 bases and J lost 7, with 19 bases in between. Germline CDR1 SNHLY, CDR2 FYNNEI. This CDR3 is 14 amino acids long.